The 11 T cell receptor beta chains in this list originate from one sample, sequenced in a study of immune cell composition in non-small cell lung cancer (dated by TCRdb to 2017 to 2019). The library relied on the immunoSEQ multiplex PCR assay. TCRdb's version of the immuneACCESS table is confined to in-frame rearrangements and falls short of the full clone set. An unresolved V gene accounts for under half of the shortfall where checked; the remainder is of unknown origin. A total of roughly 14,000 clones appear in this sample, 69% of them only once. Jointly, the top ten make up approximately 8.3% of the sample. Specimen: lung tumor tissue. These receptors all come from a human donor with non-small cell lung cancer.

The chain links TRBV1 to TRBJ1-5; TRBD1, as called in the table, went unchecked against the DNA. TRBV1 is annotated as a pseudogene. The CDR3 totals 19 residues. This chain's CDR3 is CTSSLQTGGIVDNNQPQHF. In DNA form, the CDR3 reads TGCACCAGCAGCCTCCAGACAGGGGGGATCGTGGATAACAATCAGCCCCAGCATTTT.

The genes are TRBV10-3 and TRBJ1-1; the match to TRBD1 covers 8 bases. Germline trimming cut 8 bases from V and 4 bases from J; bases unmatched to any gene: 9. The CDR3 length is 14 residues. The germline CDR1 and CDR2 sequences are ENHRY and SYGVKD. The CDR3 region is CAIGLQGAGTEAFF. The CDR3 DNA follows: TGTGCCATCGGCCTTCAGGGGGCTGGCACTGAAGCTTTCTTT.

The gene calls are TRBV7-2 and TRBJ2-7; D remains unclear. From germline, CDR1 is SGHTA and CDR2 FQGNSA. The length of the CDR3 is 13 residues. Trimming shortened V by 5 bases and J by 4 bases, and 12 bases separated the two germline ends. The CDR3 DNA reads TGTGCCAGCAGCGCCGACTTTCCTTACGAGCAGTACTTC. Amino acid sequence: CASSADFPYEQYF.

The chain carries TRBV5-1 and TRBJ2-7, with TRBD1 matching 10 bases. The germline V gene encodes CDR1 SGHRS and CDR2 YFSETQ. V lost 7 bases and J lost 4; bases outside the gene matches: 5. The CDR3 is 13 residues long. CDR3 in amino acids: CASRQGAQYEQYF. CDR3 nucleotides: TGCGCCAGCCGACAGGGGGCGCAGTACGAGCAGTACTTC.

The chain employs TRBV7-9 and TRBJ2-7, with 11 bases fitting TRBD1. V shed 5 bases, J shed 1 base, and the junction held 7 bases outside the gene matches. Germline CDR1 SEHNR, CDR2 FQNEAQ (reference sequence). The CDR3 totals 16 residues. The CDR3 region is CASSPGGTGGSYEQYF. DNA of the CDR3: TGTGCCAGCAGCCCCGGCGGGACAGGGGGGTCCTACGAGCAGTACTTC.

This chain links TRBV6-6 with TRBJ2-1; 9 bases are a match to TRBD2. Germline V gene lookup returns CDR1 MNHNY and CDR2 SVGAGI (reference sequence). Trimming removed 7 bases from V and 6 bases from J; junction bases left unmatched: 4. CDR3 size: 13 residues. In DNA form, the CDR3 reads TGTGCCAGCATCGCGGGGGGGATCAATGAGCAGTTCTTC. Protein product: CASIAGGINEQFF.

The J gene is TRBJ2-5, the V gene TRBV6-5; tentatively, D is TRBD2 (5 bases). Between the trimmed V and J ends, which lost 7 bases and 4 bases, there was a span of 13 bases. Germline V gene sequence: CDR1 MNHEY, CDR2 SVGAGI. The CDR3 sequence is 13 residues long. The CDR3 reads CASTKERSETQYF. The CDR3 DNA sequence: TGTGCCAGCACTAAAGAGCGGTCAGAGACCCAGTACTTC.

The DNA of the CDR3 is TGTGCCAGCACCTCAGTCGGACAGGTCGTTGAAAAACTGTTTTTT. Protein product: CASTSVGQVVEKLFF. The chain carries TRBV27 and TRBJ1-4, with 7 bases that match TRBD1. CDR3 length: 15 residues. Per germline, CDR1 MNHEY and CDR2 SMNVEV (reference sequence). Germline trimming cut 7 bases from V and 7 bases from J; bases unmatched to any gene: 12.

This rearrangement joins TRBV6-1 to TRBJ1-5, with D perhaps matching TRBD1 (5 bases). The germline gives CDR1 MNHNS, CDR2 SASEGT. This CDR3 region has 13 residues. V dropped 2 bases and J dropped 4 bases, with 6 bases sitting between them. In DNA, the CDR3 is TGTGCCAGCAGTGAACGGGGGAATCAGCCCCAGCATTTT. It specifies CASSERGNQPQHF.

The V and J genes are TRBV5-6 and TRBJ1-5, with 8 nucleotides matching TRBD1. The CDR3 runs to 16 residues. CDR1 is SGHDT, CDR2 YYEEEE, per germline. V gave up 1 base and J gave up 3 bases; unmatched junction bases: 6. The CDR3 DNA sequence: TGTGCCAGCAGCTTGCGGAGACAGGGGTTCAATCAGCCCCAGCATTTT. Its protein is CASSLRRQGFNQPQHF.

The chain combines TRBV6-5 with TRBJ2-1; D possibly corresponds to TRBD2 (5 bases). Germline CDR1 is MNHEY and CDR2 is SVGAGI. The CDR3 spans 13 residues. V was cut by 10 bases and J by 3 bases, with 13 bases left in between. The CDR3 protein is CAIRSGLYNEQFF. The DNA for the CDR3 is TGTGCCATCCGAAGCGGACTCTACAATGAGCAGTTCTTC.